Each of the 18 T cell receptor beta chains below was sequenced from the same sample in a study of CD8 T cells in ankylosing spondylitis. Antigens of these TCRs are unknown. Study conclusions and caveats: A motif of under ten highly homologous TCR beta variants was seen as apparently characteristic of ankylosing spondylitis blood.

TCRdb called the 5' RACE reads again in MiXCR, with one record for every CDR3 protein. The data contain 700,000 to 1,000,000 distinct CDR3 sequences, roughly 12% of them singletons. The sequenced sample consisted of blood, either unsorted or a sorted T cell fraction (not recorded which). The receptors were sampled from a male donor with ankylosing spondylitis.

This CDR3 is CASSTIRAFRDNEQFF. DNA for the CDR3: TGTGCCAGCAGCACAATACGGGCTTTTAGGGACAATGAGCAGTTCTTC. The chain couples TRBV7-9 to TRBJ2-1; D gene uncertain. Germline V lookup: CDR1 SEHNR, CDR2 FQNEAQ (reference sequence). The CDR3 contains 16 residues. V was trimmed by 5 bases and J by 5 bases, leaving 19 bases between them.

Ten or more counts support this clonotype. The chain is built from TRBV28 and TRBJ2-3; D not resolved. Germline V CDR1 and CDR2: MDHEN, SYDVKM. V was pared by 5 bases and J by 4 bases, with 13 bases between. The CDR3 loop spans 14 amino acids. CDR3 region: CASSLLRSADTQYF. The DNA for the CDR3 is TGTGCCAGCAGTCTCCTAAGGTCGGCAGATACGCAGTATTTT.

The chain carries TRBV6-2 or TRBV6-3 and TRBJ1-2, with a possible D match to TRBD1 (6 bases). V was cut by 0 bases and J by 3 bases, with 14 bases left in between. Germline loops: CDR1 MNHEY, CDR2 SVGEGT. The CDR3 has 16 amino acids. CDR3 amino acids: CASSYSPRQDHYGYTF. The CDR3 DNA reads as TGTGCCAGCAGTTACTCCCCCAGACAGGACCACTATGGCTACACCTTC.

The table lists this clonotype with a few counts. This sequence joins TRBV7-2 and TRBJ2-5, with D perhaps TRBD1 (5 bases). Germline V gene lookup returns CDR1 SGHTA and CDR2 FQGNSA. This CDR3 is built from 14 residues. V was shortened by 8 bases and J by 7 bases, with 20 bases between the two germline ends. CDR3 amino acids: CASRRKRGQGTQYF. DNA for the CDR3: TGTGCCAGCCGCCGAAAAAGGGGCCAGGGGACCCAGTACTTC.

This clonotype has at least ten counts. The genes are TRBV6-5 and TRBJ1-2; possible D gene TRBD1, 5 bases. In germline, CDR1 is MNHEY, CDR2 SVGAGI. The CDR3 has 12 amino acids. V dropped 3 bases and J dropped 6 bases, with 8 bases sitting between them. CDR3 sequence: CASSYRGDGYTF. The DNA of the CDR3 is TGTGCCAGCAGTTATCGAGGGGATGGCTACACCTTC.

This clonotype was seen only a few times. CDR3 protein: CASSFASYRTDTQYF. In nucleotides, the CDR3 is TGTGCCAGCAGTTTCGCGTCCTACCGGACAGATACGCAGTATTTT. The chain carries TRBV28 and TRBJ2-3; D is unclear. Looked up from germline, CDR1 is MDHEN and CDR2 is SYDVKM. Trimming took off 3 bases at V and 3 bases at J, with 13 bases between the two ends. The CDR3 loop spans 15 amino acids.

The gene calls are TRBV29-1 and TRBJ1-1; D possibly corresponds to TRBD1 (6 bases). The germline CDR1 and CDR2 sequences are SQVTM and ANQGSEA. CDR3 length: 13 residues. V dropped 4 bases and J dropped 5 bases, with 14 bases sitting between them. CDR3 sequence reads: CSVAFRGETEAFF. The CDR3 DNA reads TGCAGCGTTGCGTTTAGGGGGGAAACTGAAGCTTTCTTT. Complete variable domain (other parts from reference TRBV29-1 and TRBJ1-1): SAVISQKPSRDICQRGTSLTIQCQVDSQVTMMFWYRQQPGQSLTLIATANQGSEATYESGFVIDKFPISRPNLTFSTLTVSNMSPEDSSIYLCSVAFRGETEAFFGQGTRLTVV.

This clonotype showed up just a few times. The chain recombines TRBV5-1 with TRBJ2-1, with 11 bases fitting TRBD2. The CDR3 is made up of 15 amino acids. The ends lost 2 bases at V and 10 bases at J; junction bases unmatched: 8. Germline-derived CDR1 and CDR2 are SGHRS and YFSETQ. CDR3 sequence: CASSFSSGGPREQFF. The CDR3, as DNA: TGCGCCAGCAGCTTTTCTAGCGGGGGGCCCCGGGAGCAGTTCTTC.

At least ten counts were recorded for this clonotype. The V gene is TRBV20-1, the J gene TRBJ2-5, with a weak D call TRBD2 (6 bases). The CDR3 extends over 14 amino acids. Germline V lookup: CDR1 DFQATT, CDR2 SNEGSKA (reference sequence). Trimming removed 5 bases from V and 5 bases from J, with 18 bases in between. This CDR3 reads CSAARPGLPETQYF. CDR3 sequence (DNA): TGCAGTGCTGCGAGACCGGGACTTCCGGAGACCCAGTACTTC.

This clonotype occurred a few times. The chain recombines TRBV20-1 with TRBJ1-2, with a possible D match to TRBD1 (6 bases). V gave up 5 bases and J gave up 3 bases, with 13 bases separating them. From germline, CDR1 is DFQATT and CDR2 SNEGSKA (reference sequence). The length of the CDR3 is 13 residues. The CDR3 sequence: CSAHTGTYYGYTF. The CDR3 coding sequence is TGCAGTGCTCACACAGGGACCTACTATGGCTACACCTTC.

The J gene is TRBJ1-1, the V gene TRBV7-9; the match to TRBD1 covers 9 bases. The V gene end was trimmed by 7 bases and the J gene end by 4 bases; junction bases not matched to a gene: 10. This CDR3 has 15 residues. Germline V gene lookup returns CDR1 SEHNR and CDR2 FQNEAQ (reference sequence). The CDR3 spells CASIPSGTGSTEAFF. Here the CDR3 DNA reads TGTGCCAGCATTCCCAGCGGGACAGGGAGCACTGAAGCTTTCTTT. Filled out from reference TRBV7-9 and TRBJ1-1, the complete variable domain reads DTGVSQNPRHKITKRGQNVTFRCDPISEHNRLYWYRQTLGQGPEFLTYFQNEAQLEKSRLLSDRFSAERPKGSFSTLEIQRTEQGDSAMYLCASIPSGTGSTEAFFGQGTRLTVV.

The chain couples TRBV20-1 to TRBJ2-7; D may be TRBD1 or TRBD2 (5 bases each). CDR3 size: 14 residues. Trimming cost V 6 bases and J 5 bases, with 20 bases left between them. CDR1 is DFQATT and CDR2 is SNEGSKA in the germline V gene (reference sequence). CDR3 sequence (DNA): TGCAGTGCCTCAAGGGGAGTACTGGGGAACGAGCAGTACTTC. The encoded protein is CSASRGVLGNEQYF.

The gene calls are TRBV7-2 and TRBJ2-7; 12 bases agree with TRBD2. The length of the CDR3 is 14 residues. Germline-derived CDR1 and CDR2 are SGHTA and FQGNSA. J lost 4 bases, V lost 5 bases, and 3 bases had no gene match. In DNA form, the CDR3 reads TGTGCCAGCAGCGTGACTAGCGGGGGTTACGAGCAGTACTTC. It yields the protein CASSVTSGGYEQYF.

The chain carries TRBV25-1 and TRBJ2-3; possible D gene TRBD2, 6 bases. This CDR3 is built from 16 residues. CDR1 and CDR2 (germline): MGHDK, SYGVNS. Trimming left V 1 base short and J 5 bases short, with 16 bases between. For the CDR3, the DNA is TGTGCCAGCAGTGAATTCAGCGGGTCCACCGGAGATACGCAGTATTTT. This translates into CASSEFSGSTGDTQYF.

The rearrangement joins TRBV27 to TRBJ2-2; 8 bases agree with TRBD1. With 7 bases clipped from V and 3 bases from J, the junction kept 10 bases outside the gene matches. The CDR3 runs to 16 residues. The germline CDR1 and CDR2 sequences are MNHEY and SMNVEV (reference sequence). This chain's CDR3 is CASNQADRVYTGELFF. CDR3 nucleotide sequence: TGTGCCAGCAATCAGGCGGACAGGGTATACACCGGGGAGCTGTTTTTT.

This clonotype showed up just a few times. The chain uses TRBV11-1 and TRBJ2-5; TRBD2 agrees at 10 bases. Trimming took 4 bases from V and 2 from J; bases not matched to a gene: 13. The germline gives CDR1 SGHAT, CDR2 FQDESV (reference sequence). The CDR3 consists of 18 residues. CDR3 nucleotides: TGTGCCAGCAGCTCTGGGTCAAGCGGACTAGCGGCTCAAGAGACCCAGTACTTC. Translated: CASSSGSSGLAAQETQYF.

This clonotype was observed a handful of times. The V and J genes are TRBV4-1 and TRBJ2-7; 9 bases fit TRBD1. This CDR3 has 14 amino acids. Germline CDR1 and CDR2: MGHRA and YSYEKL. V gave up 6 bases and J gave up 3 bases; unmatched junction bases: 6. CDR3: CASSQQGANYEQYF. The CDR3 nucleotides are TGCGCCAGCAGTCAACAGGGGGCGAACTACGAGCAGTACTTC.

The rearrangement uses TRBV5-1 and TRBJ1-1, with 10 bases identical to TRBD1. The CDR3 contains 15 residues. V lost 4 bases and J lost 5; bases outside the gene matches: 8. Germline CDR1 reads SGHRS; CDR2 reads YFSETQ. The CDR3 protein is CASSEPGQGHTEAFF. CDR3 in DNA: TGCGCCAGCAGCGAACCGGGACAGGGGCATACTGAAGCTTTCTTT. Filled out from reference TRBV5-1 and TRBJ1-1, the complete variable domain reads KAGVTQTPRYLIKTRGQQVTLSCSPISGHRSVSWYQQTPGQGLQFLFEYFSETQRNKGNFPGRFSGRQFSNSRSEMNVSTLELGDSALYLCASSEPGQGHTEAFFGQGTRLTVV.